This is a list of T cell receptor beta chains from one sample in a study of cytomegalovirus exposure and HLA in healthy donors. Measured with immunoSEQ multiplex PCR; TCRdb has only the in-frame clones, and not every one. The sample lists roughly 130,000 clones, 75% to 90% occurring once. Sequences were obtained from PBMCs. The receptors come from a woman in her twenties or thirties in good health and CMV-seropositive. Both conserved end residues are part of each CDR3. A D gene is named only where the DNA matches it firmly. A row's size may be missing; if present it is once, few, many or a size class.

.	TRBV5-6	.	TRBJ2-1	CASSLGRMNEQFF	TGTGCCAGCAGCTTGGGGCGGATGAATGAGCAGTTCTTC
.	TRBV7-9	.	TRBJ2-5	CASSMTRAGLQETQYF	TGTGCCAGCAGCATGACCCGGGCGGGGCTTCAAGAGACCCAGTACTTC
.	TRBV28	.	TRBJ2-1	CASSSTGEDEQFF	TGTGCCAGCAGTTCAACAGGGGAGGATGAGCAGTTCTTC
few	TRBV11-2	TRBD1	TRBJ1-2	CASSPGTGWDYGYTF	TGTGCCAGCAGCCCAGGGACAGGGTGGGACTATGGCTACACCTTC
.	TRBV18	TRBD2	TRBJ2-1	CASSELAGPYNEQFF	TGTGCCAGCTCAGAACTAGCGGGACCCTACAATGAGCAGTTCTTC
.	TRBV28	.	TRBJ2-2	CASSSRGSSGELFF	TGTGCCAGCAGTTCCCGAGGGAGTTCCGGGGAGCTGTTTTTT
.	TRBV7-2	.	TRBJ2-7	CASSHGTSKTGEQYF	TGTGCCAGCAGCCACGGTACTAGCAAAACGGGCGAGCAGTACTTC
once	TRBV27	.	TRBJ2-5	CASRRSGLGETQYF	TGTGCCAGCAGAAGATCAGGGTTAGGAGAGACCCAGTACTTC
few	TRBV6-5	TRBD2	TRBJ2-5	CATKPSGGGETQYF	TGTGCCACTAAGCCTAGCGGGGGCGGGGAGACCCAGTACTTC
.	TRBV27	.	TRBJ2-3	CASSFSLLGTDTQYF	TGTGCCAGCAGTTTCTCCCTCCTAGGCACAGATACGCAGTATTTT
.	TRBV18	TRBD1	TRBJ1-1	CASSPRTGENTEAFF	TGTGCCAGCTCACCACGAACAGGGGAGAACACTGAAGCTTTCTTT
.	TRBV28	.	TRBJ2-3	CATRWEWGTDTQYF	TGTGCCACCAGGTGGGAGTGGGGAACAGATACGCAGTATTTT
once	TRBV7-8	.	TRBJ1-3	CASSLGRNRDGNTIYF	TGTGCCAGCAGCTTAGGAAGGAACCGGGATGGAAACACCATATATTTT
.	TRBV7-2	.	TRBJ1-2	CASSKGVGVDRGYTF	TGTGCCAGCAGCAAAGGGGTCGGCGTCGACCGGGGCTACACCTTC
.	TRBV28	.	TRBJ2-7	CASSLTGYRTYEQYF	TGTGCCAGCAGTTTAACAGGCTATAGAACCTACGAGCAGTACTTC
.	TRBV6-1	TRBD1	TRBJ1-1	CATGTGLNTEAFF	TGTGCCACTGGGACAGGGCTGAACACTGAAGCTTTCTTT
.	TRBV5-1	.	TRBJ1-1	CASRKGYTEAFF	TGCGCCAGCAGAAAGGGGTACACTGAAGCTTTCTTT
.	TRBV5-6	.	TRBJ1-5	CASSLFGRGNQPQHF	TGTGCCAGCAGCTTGTTCGGGCGGGGCAATCAGCCCCAGCATTTT
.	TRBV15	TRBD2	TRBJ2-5	CATSRDPGLAGQETQYF	TGTGCCACCAGCAGAGACCCGGGACTAGCGGGTCAAGAGACCCAGTACTTC
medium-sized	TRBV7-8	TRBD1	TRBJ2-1	CASSFDRAGEQFF	TGTGCCAGCAGCTTCGACAGGGCCGGGGAGCAGTTCTTC
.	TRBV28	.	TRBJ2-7	CASSSPRGAGTYEQYF	TGTGCCAGCAGTTCCCCCCGCGGGGCCGGAACCTACGAGCAGTACTTC
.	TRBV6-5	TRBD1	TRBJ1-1	CASSYGRGRAFF	TGTGCCAGCAGTTACGGCAGGGGGCGAGCTTTCTTT
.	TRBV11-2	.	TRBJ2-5	CASSPVTGTIQETQYF	TGTGCCAGCAGCCCAGTGACCGGGACAATTCAAGAGACCCAGTACTTC
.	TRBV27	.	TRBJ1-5	CASSFGGSNQPQHF	TGTGCCAGCAGTTTCGGCGGTAGCAATCAGCCCCAGCATTTT
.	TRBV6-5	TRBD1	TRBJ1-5	CASSYTRGRDQPQHF	TGTGCCAGCAGTTACACAAGGGGGCGCGATCAGCCCCAGCATTTT
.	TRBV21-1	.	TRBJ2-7	CASSKGHQDEQYF	TGTGCCAGCAGCAAAGGACACCAGGACGAGCAGTACTTC
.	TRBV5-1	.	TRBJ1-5	CASSLDRNQPQHF	TGCGCCAGCAGCTTGGACAGAAATCAGCCCCAGCATTTT
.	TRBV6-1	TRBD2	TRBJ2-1	CASSGPGEGSEQFF	TGTGCCAGCAGTGGTCCGGGGGAGGGCAGTGAGCAGTTCTTC
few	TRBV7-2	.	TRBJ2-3	CASSRGRGQSDTQYF	TGTGCCAGCAGCCGAGGGCGGGGGCAGTCAGATACGCAGTATTTT
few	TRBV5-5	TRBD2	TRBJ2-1	CASSGLANIAGNEQFF	TGTGCCAGCAGCGGGCTAGCGAATATAGCGGGCAATGAGCAGTTCTTC
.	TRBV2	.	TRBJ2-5	CASSRGLQETQYF	TGTGCCAGCTCTCGAGGGTTACAAGAGACCCAGTACTTC
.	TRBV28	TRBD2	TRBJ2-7	CASNARDYIYEQYF	TGTGCCAGCAACGCCCGGGACTATATTTACGAGCAGTACTTC
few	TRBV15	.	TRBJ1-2	CATSRARGYGYTF	TGTGCCACCAGCAGAGCAAGAGGGTATGGCTACACCTTC
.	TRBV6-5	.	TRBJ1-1	CARCGGWGRGTEAFF	TGTGCCCGCTGTGGGGGCTGGGGGCGGGGGACTGAAGCTTTCTTT
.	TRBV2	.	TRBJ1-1	CASSETANSQQAFF	TGTGCCAGCAGTGAGACAGCGAATTCGCAGCAAGCTTTCTTT
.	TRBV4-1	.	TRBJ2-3	CASSQDGNLPRGDTQYF	TGCGCCAGCAGCCAAGATGGTAATCTCCCAAGGGGGGATACGCAGTATTTT
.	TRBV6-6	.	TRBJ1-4	CASSSGNEKLFF	TGTGCCAGCAGTTCAGGGAATGAAAAACTGTTTTTT
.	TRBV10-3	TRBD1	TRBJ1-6	CAISGDRASLPLHF	TGTGCCATCAGTGGCGACAGGGCCTCTTTGCCCCTCCACTTT
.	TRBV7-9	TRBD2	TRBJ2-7	CASSLPGLENEQYF	TGTGCCAGCAGCCTACCGGGACTAGAGAACGAGCAGTACTTC
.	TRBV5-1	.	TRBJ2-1	CASSRGTAYNEQFF	TGCGCCAGCAGCCGCGGGACGGCTTACAATGAGCAGTTCTTC
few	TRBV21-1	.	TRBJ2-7	CASSKANYTGPYEQYF	TGTGCCAGCAGCAAAGCGAATTATACAGGCCCCTACGAGCAGTACTTC
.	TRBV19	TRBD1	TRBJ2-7	CASSPQTGGHDEQYF	TGTGCCAGTAGTCCTCAGACAGGGGGGCATGACGAGCAGTACTTC